A selection of T cell receptor beta chains follows, all from one sample in a study of cytomegalovirus exposure and HLA in healthy donors. Libraries were prepared by immunoSEQ multiplex PCR; TCRdb keeps only in-frame clonotypes and omits some of them. The table lists roughly 140,000 clones, about 75% of them singletons. Sequencing was carried out using PBMCs. Receptor source: a man younger than 35 in good health and CMV-seronegative. CDR3s include the opening cysteine and the closing phenylalanine or tryptophan. Not all rows give a size; the values are once, few, many and, for expanded clones, a class.

>TRBV5-6|TRBJ2-5|NA
CASSHLSSPGETQYF
>TRBV18|TRBJ1-5|NA
CASSPAWTGERGQPQHF
>TRBV5-1|TRBJ2-5|NA
CASSWAGAGGAAQYF
>TRBV7-8|TRBJ1-1|NA
CASSFLVQGGNTEAFF
>TRBV4-3|TRBJ2-7|few
CASSQEAQGVTYEQYF
>TRBV4-1|TRBJ2-2|NA
CASSRGTGADTGELFF
>TRBV27|TRBJ1-1|NA
CASSYGRNTEAFF
>TRBV6-5|TRBJ2-7|once
CASSLSGQDSYEQYF
>TRBV30|TRBJ2-7|few
CAWSVGLAGYEQYF
>TRBV29-1|TRBJ2-3|NA
CSVELGSGSGRVDTQYF
>TRBV27|TRBJ2-7|NA
CASGPQGGYEQYF
>TRBV18|TRBJ2-7|NA
CASSRGGTAAGEQYF
>TRBV4-3|TRBJ2-1|NA
CASSHYPRLDNEQFF
>TRBV7-6|TRBJ2-7|NA
CASSPTPFAQGAPEQYF
>TRBV30|TRBJ1-4|NA
CAWSLTDLGKLFF
>TRBV6-5|TRBJ2-1|NA
CASSYGLGAEQFF
>TRBV6-4|TRBJ2-2|NA
CASSSGSTGELFF
>TRBV7-2|TRBJ1-5|NA
CASSLQGNQPQHF
>TRBV7-9|TRBJ2-7|NA
CSSSLYERVSYEQYF
>TRBV5-1|TRBJ2-1|NA
CASSPSGVNEQFF
>TRBV18|TRBJ1-1|NA
CASGGQGNTEAFF
>TRBV7-2|TRBJ1-2|NA
CASSSRGSDYGYTF
>TRBV2|TRBJ1-2|NA
CASSERTGGNYGYTF
>TRBV9|TRBJ2-6|NA
CASSAGSGANVLTF
>TRBV30|TRBJ2-1|NA
CAWNIERDSYNEQFF
>TRBV7-9|TRBJ2-4|NA
CSSSLGRPLPTLAKNIQYF
>TRBV4-1|TRBJ2-7|NA
CASSQEWHEQYF
>TRBV6-5|TRBJ1-5|few
CASRGASNQPQHF
>TRBV7-6|TRBJ2-1|once
CASSLGGPYNEQFF
>TRBV6-5|TRBJ2-7|few
CASSYDRDAYEQYF
>TRBV7-2|TRBJ1-2|NA
CASSPQGRLSHGYTF
>TRBV7-6|TRBJ2-3|few
CASSFRGADTQYF
>TRBV15|TRBJ2-7|NA
CATSRDRTSGSVSYEQYF
>TRBV4-3|TRBJ2-3|NA
CASSQDQLAKDTQYF
>TRBV7-2|TRBJ2-7|NA
CASSQLAGGPYEQYF
>TRBV10-3|TRBJ2-3|NA
CAISDRGRTDTQYF
>TRBV10-1|TRBJ2-3|few
CASSGDKDTDTQYF
>TRBV28|TRBJ1-4|few
CASSGGSNEKLFF
>TRBV4-3|TRBJ2-1|NA
CASSQEAGVYNEQFF
>TRBV7-9|TRBJ2-1|NA
CSSSLAGRVSNNEQFF
>TRBV27|TRBJ2-2|NA
CASRGLAYTGELFF
>TRBV6-5|TRBJ2-5|once
CASSPTGGRETQYF